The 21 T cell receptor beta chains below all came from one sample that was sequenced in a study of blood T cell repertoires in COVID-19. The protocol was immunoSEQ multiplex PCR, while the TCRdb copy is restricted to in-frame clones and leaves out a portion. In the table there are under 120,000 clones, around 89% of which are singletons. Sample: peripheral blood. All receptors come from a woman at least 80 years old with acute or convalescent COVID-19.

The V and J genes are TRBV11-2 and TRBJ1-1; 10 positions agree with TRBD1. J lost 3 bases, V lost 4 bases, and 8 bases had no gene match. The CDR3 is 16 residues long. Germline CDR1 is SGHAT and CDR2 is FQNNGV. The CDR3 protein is CASSSALGTGDTEAFF. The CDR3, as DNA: TGTGCCAGCAGCTCGGCGCTAGGGACAGGGGACACTGAAGCTTTCTTT.

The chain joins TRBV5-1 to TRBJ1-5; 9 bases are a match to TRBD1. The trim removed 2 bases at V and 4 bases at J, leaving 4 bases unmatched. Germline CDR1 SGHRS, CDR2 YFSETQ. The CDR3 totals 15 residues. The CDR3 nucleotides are TGCGCCAGCAGCTTCGGGACAGGGATGAATCAGCCCCAGCATTTT. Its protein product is CASSFGTGMNQPQHF.

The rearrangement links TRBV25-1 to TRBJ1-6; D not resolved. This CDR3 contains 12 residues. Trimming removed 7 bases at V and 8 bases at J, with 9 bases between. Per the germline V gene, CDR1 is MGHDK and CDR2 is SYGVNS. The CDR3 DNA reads TGTGCCAGCAAGTTCGGGGATTCACCCCTCCACTTT. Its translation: CASKFGDSPLHF.

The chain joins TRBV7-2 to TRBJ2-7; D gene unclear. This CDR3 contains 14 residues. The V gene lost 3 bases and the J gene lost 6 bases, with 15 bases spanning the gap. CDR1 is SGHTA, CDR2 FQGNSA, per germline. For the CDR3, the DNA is TGTGCCAGCAGCTTTGTACAGTTGACCCCCGAGCAGTACTTC. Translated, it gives CASSFVQLTPEQYF.

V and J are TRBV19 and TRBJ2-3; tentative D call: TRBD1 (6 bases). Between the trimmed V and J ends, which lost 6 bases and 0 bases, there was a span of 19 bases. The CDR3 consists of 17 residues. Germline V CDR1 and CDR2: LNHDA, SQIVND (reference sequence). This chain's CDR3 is CASRQSSGHISTDTQYF. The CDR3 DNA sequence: TGTGCCAGTAGACAATCATCGGGACACATTAGCACAGATACGCAGTATTTT.

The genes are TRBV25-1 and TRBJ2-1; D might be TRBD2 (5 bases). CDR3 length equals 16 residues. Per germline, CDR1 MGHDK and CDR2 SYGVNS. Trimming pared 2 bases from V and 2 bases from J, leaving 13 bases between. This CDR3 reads CASSEAGTDPYNEQFF. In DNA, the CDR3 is TGTGCCAGCAGTGAAGCGGGCACAGACCCCTACAATGAGCAGTTCTTC.

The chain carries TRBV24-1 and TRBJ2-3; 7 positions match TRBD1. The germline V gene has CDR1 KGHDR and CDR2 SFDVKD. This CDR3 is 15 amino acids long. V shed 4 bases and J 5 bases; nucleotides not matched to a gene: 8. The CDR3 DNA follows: TGTGCCACCAGTGACCGGACAGGCCACAGAGATACGCAGTATTTT. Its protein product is CATSDRTGHRDTQYF.

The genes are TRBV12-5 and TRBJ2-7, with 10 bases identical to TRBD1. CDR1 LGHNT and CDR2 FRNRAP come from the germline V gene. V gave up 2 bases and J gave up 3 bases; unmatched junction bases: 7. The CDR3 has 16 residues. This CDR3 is CASGLSRTGGLYEQYF. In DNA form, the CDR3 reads TGTGCTAGTGGTTTGTCCCGGACAGGGGGGCTCTACGAGCAGTACTTC.

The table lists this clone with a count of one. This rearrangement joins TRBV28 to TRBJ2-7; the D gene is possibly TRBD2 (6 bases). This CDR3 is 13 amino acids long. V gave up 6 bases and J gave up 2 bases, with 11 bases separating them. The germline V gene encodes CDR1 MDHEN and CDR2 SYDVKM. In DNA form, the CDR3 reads TGTGCCAGCAGCTTCCGGACTACCTACGAGCAGTACTTC. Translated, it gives CASSFRTTYEQYF. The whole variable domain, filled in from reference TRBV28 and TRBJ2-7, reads DVKVTQSSRYLVKRTGEKVFLECVQDMDHENMFWYRQDPGLGLRLIYFSYDVKMKEKGDIPEGYSVSREKKERFSLILESASTNQTSMYLCASSFRTTYEQYFGPGTRLTVT.

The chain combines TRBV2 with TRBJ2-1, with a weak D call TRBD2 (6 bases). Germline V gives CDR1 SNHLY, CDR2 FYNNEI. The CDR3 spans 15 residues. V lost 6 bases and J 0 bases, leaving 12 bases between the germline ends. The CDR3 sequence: CASRLGRSSYNEQFF. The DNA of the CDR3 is TGTGCCAGCAGACTCGGGAGAAGCTCCTACAATGAGCAGTTCTTC.

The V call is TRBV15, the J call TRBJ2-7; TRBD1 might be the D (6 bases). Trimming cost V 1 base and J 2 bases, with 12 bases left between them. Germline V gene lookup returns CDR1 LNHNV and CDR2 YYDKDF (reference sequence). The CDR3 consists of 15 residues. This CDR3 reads CATSRAAGATYEQYF. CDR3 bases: TGTGCCACCAGCAGAGCCGCAGGGGCGACCTACGAGCAGTACTTC.

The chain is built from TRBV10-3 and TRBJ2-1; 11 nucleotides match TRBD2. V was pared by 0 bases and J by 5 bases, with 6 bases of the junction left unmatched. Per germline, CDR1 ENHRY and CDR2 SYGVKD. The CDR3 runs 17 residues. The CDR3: CAISESLTSGGDNEQFF. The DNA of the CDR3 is TGTGCCATCAGTGAGTCGCTCACTAGCGGGGGCGACAATGAGCAGTTCTTC.

CDR3 DNA: TGTGCCAGCAGTGAAGTGGGGGGGGGACAGGGCTACGAGCAGTACTTC. Residues: CASSEVGGGQGYEQYF. This chain uses TRBV6-1 with TRBJ2-7, with TRBD1 matching over 9 bases. Losses at the gene ends were 1 base for V and 3 bases for J; bases not matched to a gene: 7. The CDR3 is made up of 16 amino acids. Germline-derived CDR1 and CDR2 are MNHNS and SASEGT.

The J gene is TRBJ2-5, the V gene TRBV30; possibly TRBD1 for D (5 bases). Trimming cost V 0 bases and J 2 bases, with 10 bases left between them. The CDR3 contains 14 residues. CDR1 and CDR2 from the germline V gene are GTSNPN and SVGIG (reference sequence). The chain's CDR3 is CAWSVTGLQETQYF. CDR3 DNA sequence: TGTGCCTGGAGTGTAACAGGATTACAAGAGACCCAGTACTTC.

The CDR3 sequence is CASSFDASGSIGYTF. CDR3 nucleotides: TGTGCCAGCTCCTTTGACGCATCAGGATCCATCGGCTACACCTTC. The V gene is TRBV18, the J gene TRBJ1-2; D unclear. Between the trimmed V and J ends, which lost 6 bases and 8 bases, there was a span of 22 bases. The CDR3 is 15 amino acids. Germline CDR1 reads KGHSH; CDR2 reads LQKENI. Drawing the rest from reference TRBV18 and TRBJ1-2, the complete variable domain is NAGVMQNPRHLVRRRGQEARLRCSPMKGHSHVYWYRQLPEEGLKFMVYLQKENIIDESGMPKERFSAEFPKEGPSILRIQQVVRGDSAAYFCASSFDASGSIGYTFGSGTRLTVV.

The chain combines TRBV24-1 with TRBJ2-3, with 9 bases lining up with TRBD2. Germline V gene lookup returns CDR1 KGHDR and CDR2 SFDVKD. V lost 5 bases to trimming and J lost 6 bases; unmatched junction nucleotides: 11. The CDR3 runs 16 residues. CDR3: CATSAPAGGNWDTQYF. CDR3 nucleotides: TGTGCCACCAGTGCCCCAGCGGGGGGCAACTGGGATACGCAGTATTTT.

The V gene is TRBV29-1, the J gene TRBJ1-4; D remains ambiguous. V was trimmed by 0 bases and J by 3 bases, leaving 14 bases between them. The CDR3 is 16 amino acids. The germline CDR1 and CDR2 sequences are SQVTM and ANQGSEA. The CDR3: CSVEDPADLANEKLFF. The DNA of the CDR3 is TGCAGCGTTGAAGATCCGGCAGACCTAGCTAATGAAAAACTGTTTTTT.

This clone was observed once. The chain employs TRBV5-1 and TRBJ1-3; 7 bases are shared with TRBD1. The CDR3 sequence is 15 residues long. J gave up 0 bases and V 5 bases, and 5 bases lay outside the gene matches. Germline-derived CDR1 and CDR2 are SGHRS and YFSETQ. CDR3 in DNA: TGCGCCAGCAGTTGGGACAGTCTCTCTGGAAACACCATATATTTT. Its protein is CASSWDSLSGNTIYF. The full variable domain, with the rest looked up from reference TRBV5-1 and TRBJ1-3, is KAGVTQTPRYLIKTRGQQVTLSCSPISGHRSVSWYQQTPGQGLQFLFEYFSETQRNKGNFPGRFSGRQFSNSRSEMNVSTLELGDSALYLCASSWDSLSGNTIYFGEGSWLTVV.

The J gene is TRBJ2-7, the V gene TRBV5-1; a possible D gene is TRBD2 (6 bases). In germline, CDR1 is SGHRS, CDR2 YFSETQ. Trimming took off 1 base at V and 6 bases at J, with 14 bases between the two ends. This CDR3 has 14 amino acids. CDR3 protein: CASSLWDSGSEQYF. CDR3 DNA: TGCGCCAGCAGCTTGTGGGACTCTGGCTCCGAGCAGTACTTC.

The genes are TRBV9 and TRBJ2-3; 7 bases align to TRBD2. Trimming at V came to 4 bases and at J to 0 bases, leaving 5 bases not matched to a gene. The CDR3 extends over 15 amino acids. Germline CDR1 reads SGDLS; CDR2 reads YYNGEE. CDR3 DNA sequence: TGTGCCAGCAGCCCACAAGCGGGGAGCACAGATACGCAGTATTTT. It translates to CASSPQAGSTDTQYF.

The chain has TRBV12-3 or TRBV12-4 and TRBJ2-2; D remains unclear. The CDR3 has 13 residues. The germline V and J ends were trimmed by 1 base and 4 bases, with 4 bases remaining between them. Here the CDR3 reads CASSLGSTGELFF. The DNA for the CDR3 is TGTGCCAGCAGTTTAGGGAGCACCGGGGAGCTGTTTTTT.